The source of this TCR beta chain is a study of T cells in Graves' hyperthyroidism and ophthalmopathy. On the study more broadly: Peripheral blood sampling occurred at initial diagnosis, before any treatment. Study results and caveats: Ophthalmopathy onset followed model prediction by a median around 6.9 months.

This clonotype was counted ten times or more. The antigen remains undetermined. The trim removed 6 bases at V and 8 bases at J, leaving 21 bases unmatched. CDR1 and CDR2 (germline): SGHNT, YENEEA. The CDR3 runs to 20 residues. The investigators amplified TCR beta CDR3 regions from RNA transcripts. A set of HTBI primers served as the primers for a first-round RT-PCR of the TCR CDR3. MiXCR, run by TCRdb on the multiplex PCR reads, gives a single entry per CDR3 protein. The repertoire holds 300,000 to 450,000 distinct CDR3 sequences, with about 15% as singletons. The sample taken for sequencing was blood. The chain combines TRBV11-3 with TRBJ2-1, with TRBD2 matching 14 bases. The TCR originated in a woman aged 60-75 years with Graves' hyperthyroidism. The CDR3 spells CASSYRTSRARTSGRHEQFF. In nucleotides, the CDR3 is TGTGCCAGCAGTTACCGAACCTCCCGGGCTAGGACTAGCGGGAGGCATGAGCAGTTCTTC.